The subject of this entry is one TCR beta chain. This CDR3 comprises 15 residues. Germline CDR1 and CDR2: SNHLY and FYNNEI. V gave up 4 bases and J gave up 8 bases, with 18 bases separating them. Original processing notes: Estimation of nucleated cell counts relied on the amplification of reference gene primers. Produced via immunoSEQ multiplex PCR; TCRdb's table is partial and in-frame only. V, J and clone size reflect that table, while D and trimming were determined from the DNA. This sample has approximately 24,000 clones, with 94% found just once. The data derive from a study of blood T cell repertoires in COVID-19. Study overall: Collection of acute and convalescent COVID-19 samples took place in the United States, Italy and Spain. PBMCs, B-cell-depleted T cells, or T cells were the source of the cDNA or gDNA that made up the material.

The clonotype was recovered from a woman aged 45 to 65 with active COVID-19. This chain connects TRBV2 to TRBJ2-4; D is perhaps TRBD1 (6 bases). The sequenced sample was peripheral blood. The CDR3 loop is CASSVSTGSTDIQYF. CDR3 DNA: TGTGCCAGCAGTGTAAGCACAGGGTCTACGGACATTCAGTACTTC.